Listed below are T cell receptor beta chains from one sample, sequenced in a study of a mutant IDH1 vaccine in newly diagnosed glioma. This table comes from immunoSEQ multiplex PCR, and its TCRdb copy is limited to in-frame clones, with some not included. The sample contains around 30,000 clones, about three quarters of which appear only once. Material: peripheral blood mononuclear cells (PBMCs), obtained from a glioma patient treated with radiotherapy, temozolomide or both. The receptors here all came from a man aged 50-59 years with glioma. Some clones in this sample may be carry-over from other donors' samples. CDR3s include the opening cysteine and the closing phenylalanine or tryptophan. The order of the fields is clone size, V gene, J gene, D gene, CDR3 DNA, CDR3 protein. The D gene is left open where the match is weak. A clone size is listed for some rows: how often the clone was seen (once, few, many), or a class if it is expanded.

.	TRBV5-8	TRBJ2-3	.	TGTGCCAGCAGTTCGCTTGCGGCAGATACGCAGTATTTT	CASSSLAADTQYF
.	TRBV7-9	TRBJ1-1	.	TGTGCCAGCAGCCCGACACAGGGTTCAATGAACACTGAAGCTTTCTTT	CASSPTQGSMNTEAFF
.	TRBV29-1	TRBJ2-7	.	TGCAGCGCCTGGTCGGACGTCCAACCTTACGAGCAGTACTTC	CSAWSDVQPYEQYF
few	TRBV25-1	TRBJ1-2	.	TGTGCCAGCAGTGAACAGAACTATGGCTACACCTTC	CASSEQNYGYTF
.	TRBV4-3	TRBJ2-5	.	TGCGCCAGCAGCTTAGGCCCTGGAGCAGAGACCCAGTACTTC	CASSLGPGAETQYF
.	TRBV6-5	TRBJ1-5	.	TGTGCCAGCAGTTCCGACCGTACTCAGCCCCAGCATTTT	CASSSDRTQPQHF
.	TRBV28	TRBJ2-3	.	TGTGCCAGCAGGGGGCCGAGCAGGGGTACGCAGTATTTT	CASRGPSRGTQYF
.	TRBV14	TRBJ2-7	TRBD1	TGTGCCAGCAGCGCTCAAAGGGGGCTCGAGCAGTACTTC	CASSAQRGLEQYF
.	TRBV4-1	TRBJ2-3	.	TGCGCCAGCATGGTGGGACATCTCACAGATACGCAGTATTTT	CASMVGHLTDTQYF
.	TRBV6-1	TRBJ1-5	.	TGTGCCAGCAACCAGGCACCCAATCAGCCCCAGCATTTT	CASNQAPNQPQHF
.	TRBV7-3	TRBJ1-1	.	TGTGCCAGCAGCCTTTTGGGGCTTGGTACTGAAGCTTTCTTT	CASSLLGLGTEAFF
.	TRBV7-9	TRBJ2-3	.	TGTGCCAGCAGAACCGGGACCGCCAGGACAGATACGCAGTATTTT	CASRTGTARTDTQYF
.	TRBV11-1	TRBJ1-1	.	TGTGCCAGCAGCCACCCGGCGGGGGTTAACACTGAAGCTTTCTTT	CASSHPAGVNTEAFF
.	TRBV11-2	TRBJ2-7	.	TGTGCCAGCAGCTTAGCCAGAGATTACTACGAGCAGTACTTC	CASSLARDYYEQYF
.	TRBV10-3	TRBJ2-5	.	TGTGCCATCAGTGACGGTCTAGCGGAGACCCAGTACTTC	CAISDGLAETQYF
.	TRBV25-1	TRBJ1-1	.	TGTGCCAGCAACCAGGGGCGGAACACTGAAGCTTTCTTT	CASNQGRNTEAFF
once	TRBV7-9	TRBJ2-7	.	TGTGCCAGCAGCTTAGGAGCAGCCGAGCAGTACTTC	CASSLGAAEQYF
.	TRBV6-5	TRBJ2-2	.	TGTGAGGCGGGAAGGGGGAGATTAGGCACCGGGGAGCTGTTTTTT	CEAGRGRLGTGELFF
few	TRBV6-1	TRBJ1-5	.	TGTGCCAGCAGTGCCGGTATTAGCAATCAGCCCCAGCATTTT	CASSAGISNQPQHF
.	TRBV5-4	TRBJ1-1	.	TGTGCCAGCAGCTTCCGGGAGAACACTGAAGCTTTCTTT	CASSFRENTEAFF
.	TRBV5-1	TRBJ2-1	TRBD1	TGCGCCAGCAGCTTGGGACAGGGGGACTACAATGAGCAGTTCTTC	CASSLGQGDYNEQFF
.	TRBV4-3	TRBJ1-2	TRBD1	TGCGCCAGCAGCCAAGTGGGGGCAGGGGGCCTCTATGGCTACACCTTC	CASSQVGAGGLYGYTF